The T cell receptor beta chain under discussion was sequenced for a study of blood T cell repertoires in COVID-19. Method: immunoSEQ multiplex PCR; TCRdb's copy keeps in-frame clones and lacks some. The table includes some 180,000 clones, approximately 91% detected once. The Seattle site enrolled patients during active infection and followed them longitudinally. Sequencing was performed on peripheral blood. The receptor was isolated from a man aged 18 to 30 with COVID-19, enrolled during active disease.

The chain's CDR3 is CASSAFVRGSGEQYF. Here the CDR3 DNA reads TGTGCCAGCAGCGCCTTCGTGCGGGGCTCGGGCGAGCAGTACTTC. The gene calls are TRBV7-8 and TRBJ2-7; D might be TRBD2 (6 bases). The V gene lost 5 bases and the J gene lost 6 bases, with 20 bases spanning the gap. CDR1 SGHVS and CDR2 FQNEAQ come from the germline V gene. This CDR3 is built from 15 residues.